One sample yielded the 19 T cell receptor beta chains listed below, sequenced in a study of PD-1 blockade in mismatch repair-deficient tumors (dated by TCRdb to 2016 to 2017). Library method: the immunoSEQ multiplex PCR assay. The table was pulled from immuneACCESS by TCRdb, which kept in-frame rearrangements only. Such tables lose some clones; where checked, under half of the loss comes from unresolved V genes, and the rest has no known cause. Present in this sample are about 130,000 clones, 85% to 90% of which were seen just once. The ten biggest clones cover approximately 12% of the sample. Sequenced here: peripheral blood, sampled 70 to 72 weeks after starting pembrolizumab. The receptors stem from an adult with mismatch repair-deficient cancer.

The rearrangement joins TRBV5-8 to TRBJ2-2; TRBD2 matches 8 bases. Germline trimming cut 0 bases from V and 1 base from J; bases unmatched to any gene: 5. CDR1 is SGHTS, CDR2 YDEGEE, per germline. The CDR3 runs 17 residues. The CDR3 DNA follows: TGTGCCAGCAGCTTGGAACTAGCGGACTTGAACACCGGGGAGCTGTTTTTT. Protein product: CASSLELADLNTGELFF. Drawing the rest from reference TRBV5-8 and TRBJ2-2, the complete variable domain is EAGVTQSPTHLIKTRGQQATLRCSPISGHTSVYWYQQALGLGLQFLLWYDEGEERNRGNFPPRFSGRQFPNYSSELNVNALELEDSALYLCASSLELADLNTGELFFGEGSRLTVL.

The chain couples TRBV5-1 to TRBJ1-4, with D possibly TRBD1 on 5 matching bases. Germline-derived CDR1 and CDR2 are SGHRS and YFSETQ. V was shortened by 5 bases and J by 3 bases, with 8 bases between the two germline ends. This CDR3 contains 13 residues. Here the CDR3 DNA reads TGCGCCAGCAGGGACACACCTAATGAAAAACTGTTTTTT. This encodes CASRDTPNEKLFF. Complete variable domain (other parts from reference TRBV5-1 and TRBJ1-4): KAGVTQTPRYLIKTRGQQVTLSCSPISGHRSVSWYQQTPGQGLQFLFEYFSETQRNKGNFPGRFSGRQFSNSRSEMNVSTLELGDSALYLCASRDTPNEKLFFGSGTQLSVL.

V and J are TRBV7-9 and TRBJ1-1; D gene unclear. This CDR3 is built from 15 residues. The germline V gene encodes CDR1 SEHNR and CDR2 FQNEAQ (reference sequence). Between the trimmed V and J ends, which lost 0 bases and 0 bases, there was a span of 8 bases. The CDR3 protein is CASSLASVLNTEAFF. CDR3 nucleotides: TGTGCCAGCAGCTTAGCTTCAGTCTTGAACACTGAAGCTTTCTTT.

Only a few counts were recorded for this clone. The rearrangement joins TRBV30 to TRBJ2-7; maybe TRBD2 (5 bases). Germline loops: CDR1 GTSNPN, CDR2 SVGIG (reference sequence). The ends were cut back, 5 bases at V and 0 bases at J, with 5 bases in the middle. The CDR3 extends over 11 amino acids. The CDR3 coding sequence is TGTGCCTGGCGGGGCTCCTACGAGCAGTACTTC. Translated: CAWRGSYEQYF.

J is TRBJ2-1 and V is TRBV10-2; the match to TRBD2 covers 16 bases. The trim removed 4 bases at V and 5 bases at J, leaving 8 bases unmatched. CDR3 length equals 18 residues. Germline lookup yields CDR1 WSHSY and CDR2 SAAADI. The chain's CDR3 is CASSGGLAGGPGDNEQFF. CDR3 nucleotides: TGCGCCAGCAGTGGGGGACTAGCGGGAGGGCCTGGGGACAATGAGCAGTTCTTC.

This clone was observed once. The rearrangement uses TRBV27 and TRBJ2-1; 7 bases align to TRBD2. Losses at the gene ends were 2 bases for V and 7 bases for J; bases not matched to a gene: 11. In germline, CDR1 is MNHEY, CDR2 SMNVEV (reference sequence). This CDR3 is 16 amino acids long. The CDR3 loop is CASSLVGGSAGNEQFF. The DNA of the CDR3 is TGTGCCAGCAGTTTAGTGGGAGGGTCGGCGGGGAATGAGCAGTTCTTC.

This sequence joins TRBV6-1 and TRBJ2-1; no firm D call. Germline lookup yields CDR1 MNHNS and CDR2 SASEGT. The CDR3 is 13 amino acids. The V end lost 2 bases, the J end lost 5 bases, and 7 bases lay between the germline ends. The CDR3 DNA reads TGTGCCAGCAGTGAACTCACAAACAATGAGCAGTTCTTC. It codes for CASSELTNNEQFF.

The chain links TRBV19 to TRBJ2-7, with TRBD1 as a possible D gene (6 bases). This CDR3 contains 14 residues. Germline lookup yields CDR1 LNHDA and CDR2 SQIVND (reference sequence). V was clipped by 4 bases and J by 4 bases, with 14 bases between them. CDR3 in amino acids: CASSNQDSSYEQYF. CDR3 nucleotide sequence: TGTGCCAGTAGTAACCAGGACAGTAGTTACGAGCAGTACTTC.

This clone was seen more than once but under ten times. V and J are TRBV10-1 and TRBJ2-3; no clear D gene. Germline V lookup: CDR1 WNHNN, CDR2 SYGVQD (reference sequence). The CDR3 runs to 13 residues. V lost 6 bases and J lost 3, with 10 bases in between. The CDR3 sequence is CASSPRTTDTQYF. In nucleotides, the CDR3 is TGCGCCAGCAGCCCCAGAACTACAGATACGCAGTATTTT.

The CDR3 DNA is TGTGCCAGCAGTATCAACCTCGGGACCTGGGAGCGGGCTTCCGGGGAGCTGTTTTTT. Protein product: CASSINLGTWERASGELFF. The rearrangement joins TRBV28 to TRBJ2-2; TRBD2 might be the D (6 bases). There are 19 residues in the CDR3. Germline V gene data show CDR1 as MDHEN and CDR2 as SYDVKM. V lost 5 bases to trimming and J lost 6 bases, with 28 bases between them.

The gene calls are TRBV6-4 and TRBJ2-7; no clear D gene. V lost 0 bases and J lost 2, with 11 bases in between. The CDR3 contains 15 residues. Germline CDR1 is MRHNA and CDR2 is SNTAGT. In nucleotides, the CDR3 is TGTGCCAGCAGTGACTCGCCGGATCGGGCCTACGAGCAGTACTTC. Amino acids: CASSDSPDRAYEQYF.

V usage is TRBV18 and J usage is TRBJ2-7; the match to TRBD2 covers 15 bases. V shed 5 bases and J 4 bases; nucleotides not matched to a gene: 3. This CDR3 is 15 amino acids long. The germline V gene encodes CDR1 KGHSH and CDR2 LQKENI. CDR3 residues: CASSSGLAGGYEQYF. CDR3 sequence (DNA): TGTGCCAGCTCATCGGGACTAGCGGGAGGTTACGAGCAGTACTTC.

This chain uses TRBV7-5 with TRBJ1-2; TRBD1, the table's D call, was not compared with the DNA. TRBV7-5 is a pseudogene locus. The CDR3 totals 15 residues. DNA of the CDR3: TGTGCCAGCAGCCCCGAAGGACAGGGTACGGGGGGCTACACCTTC. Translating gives CASSPEGQGTGGYTF.

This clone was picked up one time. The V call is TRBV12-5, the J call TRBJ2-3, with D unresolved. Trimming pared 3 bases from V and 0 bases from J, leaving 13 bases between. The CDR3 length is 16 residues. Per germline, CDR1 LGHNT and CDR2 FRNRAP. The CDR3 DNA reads TGTGCTAGTGGTTTAGGACCCGTAGCTAGCACAGATACGCAGTATTTT. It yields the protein CASGLGPVASTDTQYF.

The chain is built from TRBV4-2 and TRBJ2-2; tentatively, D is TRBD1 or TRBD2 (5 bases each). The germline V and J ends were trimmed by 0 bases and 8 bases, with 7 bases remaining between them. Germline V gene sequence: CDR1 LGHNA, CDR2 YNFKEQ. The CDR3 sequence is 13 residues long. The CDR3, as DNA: TGTGCCAGCAGCCAAGATGGGGGTGGGGAGCTGTTTTTT. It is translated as CASSQDGGGELFF.

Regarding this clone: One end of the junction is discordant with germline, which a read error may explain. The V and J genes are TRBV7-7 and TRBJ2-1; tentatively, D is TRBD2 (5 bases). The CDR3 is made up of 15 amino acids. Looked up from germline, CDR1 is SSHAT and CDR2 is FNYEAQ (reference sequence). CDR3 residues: CASSLRVGNYNEQFF. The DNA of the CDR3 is TGTGCTAGCAGCTTAAGGGTCGGGAACTACAATGAGCAGTTCTTC.

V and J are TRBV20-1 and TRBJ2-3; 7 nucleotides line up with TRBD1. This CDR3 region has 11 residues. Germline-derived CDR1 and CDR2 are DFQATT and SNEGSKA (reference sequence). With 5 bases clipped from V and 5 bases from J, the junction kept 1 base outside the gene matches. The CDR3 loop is CSAWDRDTQYF. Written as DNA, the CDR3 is TGCAGTGCTTGGGACAGAGATACGCAGTATTTT.

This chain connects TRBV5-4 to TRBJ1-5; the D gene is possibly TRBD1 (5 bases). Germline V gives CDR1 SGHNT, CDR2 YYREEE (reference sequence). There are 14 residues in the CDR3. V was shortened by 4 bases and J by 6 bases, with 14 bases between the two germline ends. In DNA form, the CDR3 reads TGTGCCAGCAGCCTTGGGGGGGGGTCTCAGCCCCAGCATTTT. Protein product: CASSLGGGSQPQHF. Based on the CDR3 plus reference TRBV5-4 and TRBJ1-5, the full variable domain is ETGVTQSPTHLIKTRGQQVTLRCSSQSGHNTVSWYQQALGQGPQFIFQYYREEENGRGNFPPRFSGLQFPNYSSELNVNALELDDSALYLCASSLGGGSQPQHFGDGTRLSIL.

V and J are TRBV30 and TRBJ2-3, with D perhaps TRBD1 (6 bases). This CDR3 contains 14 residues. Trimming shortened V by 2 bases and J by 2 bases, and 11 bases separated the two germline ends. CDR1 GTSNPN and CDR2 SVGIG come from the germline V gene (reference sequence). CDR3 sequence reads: CAWSPDRSTDTQYF. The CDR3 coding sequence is TGTGCCTGGAGTCCGGACAGATCCACAGATACGCAGTATTTT.